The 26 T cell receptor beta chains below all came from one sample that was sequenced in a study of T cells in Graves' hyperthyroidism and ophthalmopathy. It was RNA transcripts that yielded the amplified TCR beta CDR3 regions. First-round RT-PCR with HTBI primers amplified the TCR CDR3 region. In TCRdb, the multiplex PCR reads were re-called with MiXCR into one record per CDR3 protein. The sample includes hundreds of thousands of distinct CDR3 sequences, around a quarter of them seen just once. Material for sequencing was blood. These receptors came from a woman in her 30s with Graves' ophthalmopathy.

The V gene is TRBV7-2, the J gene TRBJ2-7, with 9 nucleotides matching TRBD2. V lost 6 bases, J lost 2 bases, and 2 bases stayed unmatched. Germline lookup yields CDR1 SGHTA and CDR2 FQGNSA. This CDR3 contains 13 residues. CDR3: CASRAGGTYEQYF. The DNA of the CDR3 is TGTGCCAGCAGAGCGGGAGGAACCTACGAGCAGTACTTC.

The CDR3 protein is CASSSLIGRQRNIQYF. The CDR3 DNA follows: TGTGCCAGCAGTTCCCTTATAGGGAGGCAAAGGAACATTCAGTACTTC. The gene calls are TRBV6-5 and TRBJ2-4, with D maybe TRBD2 (6 bases). The CDR3 sequence is 16 residues long. Trimming pared 4 bases from V and 7 bases from J, leaving 20 bases between. Per the germline V gene, CDR1 is MNHEY and CDR2 is SVGAGI.

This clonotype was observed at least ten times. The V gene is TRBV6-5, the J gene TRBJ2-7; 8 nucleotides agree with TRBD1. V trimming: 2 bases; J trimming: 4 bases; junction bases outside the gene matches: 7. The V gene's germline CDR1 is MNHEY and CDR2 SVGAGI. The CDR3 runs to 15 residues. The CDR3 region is CASSYVSQGAYEQYF. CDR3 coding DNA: TGTGCCAGCAGTTACGTAAGCCAGGGGGCATACGAGCAGTACTTC.

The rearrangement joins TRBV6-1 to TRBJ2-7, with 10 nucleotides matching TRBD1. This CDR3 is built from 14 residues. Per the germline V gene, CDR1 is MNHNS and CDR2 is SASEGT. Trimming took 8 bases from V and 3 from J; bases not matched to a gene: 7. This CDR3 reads CASARDRGDYEQYF. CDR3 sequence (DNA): TGTGCCAGCGCCCGGGACAGGGGTGACTACGAGCAGTACTTC.

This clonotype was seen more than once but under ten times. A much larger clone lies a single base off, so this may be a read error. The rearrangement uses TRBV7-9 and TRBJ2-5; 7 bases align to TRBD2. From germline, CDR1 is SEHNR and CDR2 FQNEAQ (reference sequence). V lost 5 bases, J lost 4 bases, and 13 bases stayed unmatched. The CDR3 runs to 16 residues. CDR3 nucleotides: TGTGCCAGCAGCATCCGGGACGTCCCGGGGGGAGAGACCCAGTACTTC. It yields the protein CASSIRDVPGGETQYF.

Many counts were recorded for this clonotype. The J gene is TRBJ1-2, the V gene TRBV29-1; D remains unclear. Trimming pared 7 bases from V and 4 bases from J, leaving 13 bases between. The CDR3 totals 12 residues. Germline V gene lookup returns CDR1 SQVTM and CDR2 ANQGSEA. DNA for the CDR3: TGCAGCGCGGACGCTCGGGGCTATGGCTACACCTTC. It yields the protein CSADARGYGYTF.

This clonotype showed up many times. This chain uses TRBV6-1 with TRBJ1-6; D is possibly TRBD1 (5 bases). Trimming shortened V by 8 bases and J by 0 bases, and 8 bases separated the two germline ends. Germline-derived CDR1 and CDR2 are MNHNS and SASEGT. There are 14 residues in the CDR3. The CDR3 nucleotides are TGTGCCAGCGGGGGTAGCTCCTATAATTCACCCCTCCACTTT. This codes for CASGGSSYNSPLHF.

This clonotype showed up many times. CDR3: CASSTQGAGYGYTF. DNA of the CDR3: TGTGCCAGCAGCACACAGGGGGCCGGCTATGGCTACACCTTC. The V gene is TRBV7-9, the J gene TRBJ1-2; 9 nucleotides align to TRBD1. V shed 5 bases and J 4 bases; nucleotides not matched to a gene: 5. There are 14 residues in the CDR3. Germline lookup yields CDR1 SEHNR and CDR2 FQNEAQ (reference sequence). Filled out from reference TRBV7-9 and TRBJ1-2, the complete variable domain reads DTGVSQNPRHKITKRGQNVTFRCDPISEHNRLYWYRQTLGQGPEFLTYFQNEAQLEKSRLLSDRFSAERPKGSFSTLEIQRTEQGDSAMYLCASSTQGAGYGYTFGSGTRLTVV.

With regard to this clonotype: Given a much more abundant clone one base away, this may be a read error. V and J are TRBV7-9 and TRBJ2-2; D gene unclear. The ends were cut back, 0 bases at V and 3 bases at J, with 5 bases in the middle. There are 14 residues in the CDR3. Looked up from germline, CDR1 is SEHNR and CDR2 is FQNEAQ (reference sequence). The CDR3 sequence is CASSLARYTGELFF. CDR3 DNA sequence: TGTGCCAGCAGCTTAGCGAGGTACACCGGGGAGCTGTTTTTT.

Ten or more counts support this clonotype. The chain's CDR3 is CASRLQGSTEAFF. CDR3 coding DNA: TGTGCCAGCAGGTTACAGGGTAGCACTGAAGCTTTCTTT. The chain couples TRBV7-9 to TRBJ1-1; D is perhaps TRBD1 (6 bases). Trimming took off 6 bases at V and 4 bases at J, with 12 bases between the two ends. From germline, CDR1 is SEHNR and CDR2 FQNEAQ (reference sequence). This CDR3 comprises 13 residues.

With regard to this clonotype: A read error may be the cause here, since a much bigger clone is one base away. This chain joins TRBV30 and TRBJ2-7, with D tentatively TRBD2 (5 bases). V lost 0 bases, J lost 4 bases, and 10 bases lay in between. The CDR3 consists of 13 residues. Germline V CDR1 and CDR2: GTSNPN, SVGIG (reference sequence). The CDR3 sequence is CAWSVRERYEQYF. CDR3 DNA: TGTGCCTGGAGTGTAAGGGAGCGATACGAGCAGTACTTC. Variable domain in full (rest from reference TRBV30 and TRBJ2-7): SQTIHQWPATLVQPVGSPLSLECTVEGTSNPNLYWYRQAAGRGLQLLFYSVGIGQISSEVPQNLSASRPQDRQFILSSKKLLLSDSGFYLCAWSVRERYEQYFGPGTRLTVT.

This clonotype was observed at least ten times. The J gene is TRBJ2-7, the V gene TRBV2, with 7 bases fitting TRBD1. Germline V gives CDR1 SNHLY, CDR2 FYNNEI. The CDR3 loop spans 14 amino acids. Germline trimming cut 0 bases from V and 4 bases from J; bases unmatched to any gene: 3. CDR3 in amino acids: CASSEAIQGYEQYF. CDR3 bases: TGTGCCAGCAGTGAAGCGATACAGGGGTACGAGCAGTACTTC.

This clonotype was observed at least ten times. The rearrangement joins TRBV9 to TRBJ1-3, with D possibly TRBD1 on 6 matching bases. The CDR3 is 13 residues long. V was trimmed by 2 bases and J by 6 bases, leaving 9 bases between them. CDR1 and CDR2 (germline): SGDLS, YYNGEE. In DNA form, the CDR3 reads TGTGCCAGCAGCGTGGCAGGGGAAAACACCATATATTTT. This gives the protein CASSVAGENTIYF.

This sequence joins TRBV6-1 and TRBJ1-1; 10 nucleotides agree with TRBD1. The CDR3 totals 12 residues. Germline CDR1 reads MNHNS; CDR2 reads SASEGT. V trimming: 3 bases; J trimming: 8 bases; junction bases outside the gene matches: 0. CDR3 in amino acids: CASSETGGEAFF. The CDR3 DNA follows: TGTGCCAGCAGTGAGACAGGGGGCGAAGCTTTCTTT.

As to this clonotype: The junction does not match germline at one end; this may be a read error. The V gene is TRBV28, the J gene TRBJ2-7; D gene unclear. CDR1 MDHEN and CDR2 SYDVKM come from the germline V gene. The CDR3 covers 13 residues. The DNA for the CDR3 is TGTGCCAGCAGTATAACTACCGCCTACGATCAGTACTTC. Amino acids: CASSITTAYDQYF.

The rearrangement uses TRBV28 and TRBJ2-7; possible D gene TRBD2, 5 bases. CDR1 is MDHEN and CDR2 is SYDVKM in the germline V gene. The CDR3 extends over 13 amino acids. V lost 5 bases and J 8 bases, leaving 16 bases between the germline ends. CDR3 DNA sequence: TGTGCCAGCAGTCTCTCGGTAATCGGGAAGCAGTACTTC. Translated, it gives CASSLSVIGKQYF.

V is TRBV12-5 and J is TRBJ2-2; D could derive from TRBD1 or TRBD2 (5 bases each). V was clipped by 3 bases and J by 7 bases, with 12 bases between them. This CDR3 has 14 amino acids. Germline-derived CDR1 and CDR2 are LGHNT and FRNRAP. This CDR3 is CASGFGTLVGELFF. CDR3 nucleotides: TGTGCTAGTGGTTTCGGGACCCTCGTCGGGGAGCTGTTTTTT.

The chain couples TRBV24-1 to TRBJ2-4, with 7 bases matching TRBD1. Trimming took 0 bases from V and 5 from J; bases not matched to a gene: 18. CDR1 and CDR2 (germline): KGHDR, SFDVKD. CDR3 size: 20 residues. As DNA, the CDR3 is TGTGCCACCAGTGATTTGCCCCACCTAACAGACAGGGTCCTAGAAAACATTCAGTACTTC. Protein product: CATSDLPHLTDRVLENIQYF.

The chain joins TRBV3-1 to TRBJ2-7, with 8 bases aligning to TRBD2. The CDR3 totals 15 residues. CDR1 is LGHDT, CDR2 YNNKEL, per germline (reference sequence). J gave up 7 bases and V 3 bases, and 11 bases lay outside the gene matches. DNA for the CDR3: TGTGCCAGCAGCCAGGGCGGAGGAGCGGGGGTTGAGCAGTACTTC. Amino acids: CASSQGGGAGVEQYF.

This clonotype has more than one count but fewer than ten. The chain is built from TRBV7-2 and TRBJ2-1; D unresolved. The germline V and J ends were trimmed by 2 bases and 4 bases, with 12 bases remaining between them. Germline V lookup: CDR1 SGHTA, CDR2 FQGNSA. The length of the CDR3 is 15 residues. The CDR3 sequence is CASSLLPSGYNEQFF. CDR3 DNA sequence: TGTGCCAGCAGCTTACTCCCTTCTGGGTACAATGAGCAGTTCTTC.

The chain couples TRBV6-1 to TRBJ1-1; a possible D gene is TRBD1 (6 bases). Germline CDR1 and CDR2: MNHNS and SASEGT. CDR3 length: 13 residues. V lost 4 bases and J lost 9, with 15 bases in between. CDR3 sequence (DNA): TGTGCCAGCAGTGGAAGATGGACAGTTAAAGCTTTCTTT. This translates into CASSGRWTVKAFF.

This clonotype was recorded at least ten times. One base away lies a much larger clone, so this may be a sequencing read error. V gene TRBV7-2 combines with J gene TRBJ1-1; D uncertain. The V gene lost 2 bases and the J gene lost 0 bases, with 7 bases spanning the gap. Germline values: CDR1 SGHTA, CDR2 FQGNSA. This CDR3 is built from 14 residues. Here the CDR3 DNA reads TGTGCCAGCAGCTTACAGGTCATGAACACTGAAGCTTTCTTT. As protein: CASSLQVMNTEAFF. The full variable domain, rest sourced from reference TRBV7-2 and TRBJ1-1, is GAGVSQSPSNKVTEKGKDVELRCDPISGHTALYWYRQSLGQGLEFLIYFQGNSAPDKSGLPSDRFSAERTGGSVSTLTIQRTQQEDSAVYLCASSLQVMNTEAFFGQGTRLTVV.

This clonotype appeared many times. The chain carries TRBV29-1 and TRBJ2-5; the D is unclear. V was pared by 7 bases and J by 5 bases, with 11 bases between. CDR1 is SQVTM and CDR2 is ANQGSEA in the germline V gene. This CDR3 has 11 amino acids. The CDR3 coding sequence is TGCAGCGGTGGCAACGAGGAGACCCAGTACTTC. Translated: CSGGNEETQYF.

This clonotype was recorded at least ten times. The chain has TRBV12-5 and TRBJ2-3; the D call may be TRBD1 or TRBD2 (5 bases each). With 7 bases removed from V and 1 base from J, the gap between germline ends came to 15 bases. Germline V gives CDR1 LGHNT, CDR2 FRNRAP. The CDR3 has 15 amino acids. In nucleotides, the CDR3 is TGTGCTAGTGCTCTAACCAGGGACCGCACAGATACGCAGTATTTT. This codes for CASALTRDRTDTQYF.

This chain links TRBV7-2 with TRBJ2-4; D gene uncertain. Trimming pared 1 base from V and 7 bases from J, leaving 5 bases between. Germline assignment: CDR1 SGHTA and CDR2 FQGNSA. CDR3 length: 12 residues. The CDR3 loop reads CASSLGLNIQYF. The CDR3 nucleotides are TGTGCCAGCAGCTTAGGCTTGAACATTCAGTACTTC. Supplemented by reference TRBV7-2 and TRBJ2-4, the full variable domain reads GAGVSQSPSNKVTEKGKDVELRCDPISGHTALYWYRQSLGQGLEFLIYFQGNSAPDKSGLPSDRFSAERTGGSVSTLTIQRTQQEDSAVYLCASSLGLNIQYFGAGTRLSVL.

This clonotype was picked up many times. CDR3 residues: CASSPSSQETQYF. The CDR3 DNA follows: TGTGCCAGCAGCCCCAGCAGCCAAGAGACCCAGTACTTC. The V and J genes are TRBV3-1 and TRBJ2-5; the D is unclear. Germline-derived CDR1 and CDR2 are LGHDT and YNNKEL (reference sequence). This CDR3 comprises 13 residues. V was clipped by 4 bases and J by 1 base, with 7 bases between them.